This T cell receptor (beta chain) appears in the sequencing data of a study of cytotoxic CD8 clonotypes in ibrutinib-treated CLL. Background on the study: Samples averaged about 260,000 productive templates and about 94,000 productive rearrangements.

The CDR3 loop spans 16 amino acids. The germline V gene has CDR1 SSHAT and CDR2 FNYEAQ (reference sequence). V was clipped by 1 base and J by 2 bases, with 14 bases between them. Here immunoSEQ multiplex PCR was the method, and the copy in TCRdb shows in-frame clones only, minus some. Of about 130,000 clones in the sample, 75% to 80% were seen once. This specimen was PBMCs, taken after 24 months of ibrutinib treatment. The receptor's source is a human donor with chronic lymphocytic leukemia. The chain has TRBV7-7 and TRBJ2-5, with no clear D. DNA of the CDR3: TGTGCCAGCAGCTTAGGCGTGGGCGGTGGGCAAGAGACCCAGTACTTC. Translated, it gives CASSLGVGGGQETQYF. The entire variable domain, with the rest obtained from reference TRBV7-7 and TRBJ2-5, is as follows: GAGVSQSPRYKVTKRGQDVTLRCDPISSHATLYWYQQALGQGPEFLTYFNYEAQPDKSGLPSDRFSAERPEGSISTLTIQRTEQRDSAMYRCASSLGVGGGQETQYFGPGTRLLVL.